What follows is one T cell receptor (beta chain) and its context. These data originate in a study of T cells in Graves' hyperthyroidism and ophthalmopathy. The investigators amplified TCR beta CDR3 regions from RNA transcripts. TCR CDR3 regions were first amplified by RT-PCR with HTBI primers. TCRdb re-called the multiplex PCR reads through MiXCR, storing one row per CDR3 protein. The table includes fewer than 500,000 distinct CDR3 sequences, about 15% detected once. Germline assignment: CDR1 LGHDT and CDR2 YNNKEL (reference sequence). This CDR3 is 17 amino acids long. The V end lost 2 bases, the J end lost 0 bases, and 11 bases lay between the germline ends.

Sequencing was done on a sample of blood. This sequence originates from a man aged 18-30 years with Graves' ophthalmopathy. The chain links TRBV3-1 to TRBJ2-6; D gene uncertain. The CDR3 region has the DNA TGTGCCAGCAGCCAAAGTAGTGATTTCTCTGGGGCCAACGTCCTGACTTTC. Translated: CASSQSSDFSGANVLTF.